This TCR beta chain was obtained from a study of T-cell reconstitution after alpha-beta-depleted transplantation in children. Broader study findings: Elevated TCRbeta diversity at day 60 was traced, in some patients, to surviving recipient T cells and thymic progenitors.

This CDR3 contains 14 residues. V lost 3 bases, J lost 6 bases, and 11 bases lay in between. The V gene's germline CDR1 is MNHEY and CDR2 SVGEGT. Unique molecular identifiers were built into the TCRbeta library. Each CDR3 protein is one row after TCRdb ran MiXCR on the PCR reads. The repertoire includes approximately 430,000 distinct CDR3 sequences, roughly 16% of them detected once, and under 30% sits in the top ten. This clonotype was found a few times. Its target is unknown. The receptor was isolated from a boy in the first two years of life who had a stem cell transplant for Wiskott-Aldrich syndrome, so the T cells may come from the graft donor. The material sequenced was PBMCs, mostly from graft donor cells, taken 360 days after TCRalphabeta/CD19-depleted stem cell transplant. The chain joins TRBV6-2 or TRBV6-3 to TRBJ2-2, with D possibly TRBD2 on 5 matching bases. Written as DNA, the CDR3 is TGTGCCAGCAGTTATTGGGGAGATCCCGGGGAGCTGTTTTTT. Its protein product is CASSYWGDPGELFF.